The next 6 T cell receptor beta chains were all read from a single sample in a study of neurological immune-mediated disorders. A single record per CDR3 protein comes from TCRdb applying MiXCR to the 5' RACE reads. The data hold 45,000 or so distinct CDR3 sequences, with less than 4% observed a single time. The sample consisted of PBMCs. These receptors all stem from a woman in her forties or fifties with multiple sclerosis.

This clonotype has at least ten counts. The rearrangement uses TRBV11-2 and TRBJ2-1; D not certain. Germline loops: CDR1 SGHAT, CDR2 FQNNGV. This CDR3 spans 17 amino acids. V lost 0 bases, J lost 0 bases, and 12 bases lay in between. This CDR3 is CASSLDRFGTSYNEQFF. Written as DNA, the CDR3 is TGTGCCAGCAGCTTAGATCGCTTTGGAACCTCCTACAATGAGCAGTTCTTC.

This clonotype showed up many times. This sequence joins TRBV11-2 and TRBJ2-5; TRBD2 agrees at 8 bases. There are 14 residues in the CDR3. V shed 1 base, J shed 6 bases, and the junction held 4 bases outside the gene matches. Germline CDR1 reads SGHAT; CDR2 reads FQNNGV. CDR3 sequence reads: CASSLVLAEKTQYF. The CDR3 region has the DNA TGTGCCAGCAGCTTAGTACTAGCGGAAAAGACCCAGTACTTC. Drawing the rest from reference TRBV11-2 and TRBJ2-5, the complete variable domain is EAGVAQSPRYKIIEKRQSVAFWCNPISGHATLYWYQQILGQGPKLLIQFQNNGVVDDSQLPKDRFSAERLKGVDSTLKIQPAKLEDSAVYLCASSLVLAEKTQYFGPGTRLLVL.

This clonotype was counted a few times. The chain has TRBV5-5 and TRBJ2-7; D uncertain. The germline V gene has CDR1 SGHKS and CDR2 YYEKEE (reference sequence). Trimming removed 0 bases at V and 4 bases at J, with 8 bases between. The CDR3 has 13 amino acids. The CDR3 DNA reads as TGTGCCAGCAGCTTGGGTCCCAGGTACGAGCAGTACGTC. Protein: CASSLGPRYEQYV.

This clonotype appeared many times. The chain joins TRBV9 to TRBJ1-5; possible D gene TRBD1, 5 bases. This CDR3 has 14 amino acids. Germline V lookup: CDR1 SGDLS, CDR2 YYNGEE. V lost 7 bases and J 3 bases, leaving 14 bases between the germline ends. The CDR3 loop reads CASSETEYNQPQHF. The CDR3 nucleotides read TGTGCCAGCTCCGAGACAGAGTACAATCAGCCCCAGCATTTT. The full variable domain, in which reference TRBV9 and TRBJ1-5 provide the parts outside the CDR3, is DSGVTQTPKHLITATGQRVTLRCSPRSGDLSVYWYQQSLDQGLQFLIQYYNGEERAKGNILERFSAQQFPDLHSELNLSSLELGDSALYFCASSETEYNQPQHFGDGTRLSIL.

In this sample, this clonotype turned up many times. The CDR3 DNA reads TGCAGTGCTAGAGAAGGTGGACTAGCGGGAGTCAATGAGCAGTTCTTC. Translating it yields CSAREGGLAGVNEQFF. The chain recombines TRBV20-1 with TRBJ2-1; TRBD2 agrees at 13 bases. Per germline, CDR1 DFQATT and CDR2 SNEGSKA (reference sequence). V lost 0 bases to trimming and J lost 6 bases; unmatched junction nucleotides: 5. There are 16 residues in the CDR3.

This clonotype was picked up many times. The chain recombines TRBV6-5 with TRBJ2-5; 12 nucleotides line up with TRBD2. The length of the CDR3 is 16 residues. CDR1 MNHEY and CDR2 SVGAGI come from the germline V gene. The V gene end was trimmed by 5 bases and the J gene end by 0 bases; junction bases not matched to a gene: 4. The CDR3 sequence is CASSPGLAGNQETQYF. CDR3 coding DNA: TGTGCCAGCAGTCCCGGACTAGCGGGGAACCAAGAGACCCAGTACTTC.